This passage covers 6 T cell receptor beta chains from one sample sequenced in a study of a mutant IDH1 vaccine in newly diagnosed glioma. Documented time point: week 47, end of study. In the vaccine, a single dose held 300 ug of the mutant IDH1 20-mer peptide, along with topical imiquimod. Their recognized antigens are unknown. Data came from immunoSEQ multiplex PCR; TCRdb stores just in-frame clones and leaves some out. The table has roughly 86,000 clones, around nine tenths seen once. The material sequenced was PBMCs, taken from a glioma patient whose treatment included an IDH1 peptide vaccine. These TCRs come from a woman aged 45-65 years with glioma.

The chain uses TRBV29-1 and TRBJ2-3; tentative D call: TRBD1 (5 bases). CDR1 is SQVTM and CDR2 is ANQGSEA in the germline V gene. CDR3 length equals 13 residues. Trimming removed 7 bases at V and 6 bases at J, with 17 bases between. The CDR3 bases are TGCAGCGCCGCCGGCCAGGGCTGGGATACGCAGTATTTT. Its protein is CSAAGQGWDTQYF.

This rearrangement joins TRBV15 to TRBJ2-2, with 8 bases that match TRBD1. CDR1 LNHNV and CDR2 YYDKDF come from the germline V gene (reference sequence). This CDR3 region has 15 residues. Losses at the gene ends were 4 bases for V and 1 base for J; bases not matched to a gene: 2. The CDR3 region has the DNA TGTGCCACCAGCACGGGGACAGGGAACACCGGGGAGCTGTTTTTT. Its translation: CATSTGTGNTGELFF.

The chain employs TRBV28 and TRBJ1-3; possible D gene TRBD1, 6 bases. Looked up from germline, CDR1 is MDHEN and CDR2 is SYDVKM. This CDR3 is 14 amino acids long. V was clipped by 7 bases and J by 1 base, with 11 bases between them. CDR3 coding DNA: TGTGCCAGCATTCTAGGGGGATCTGGAAACACCATATATTTT. Protein: CASILGGSGNTIYF.

The rearrangement uses TRBV27 and TRBJ2-7; D remains ambiguous. Trimming took off 10 bases at V and 2 bases at J, with 9 bases between the two ends. CDR3 length: 11 amino acids. CDR1 MNHEY and CDR2 SMNVEV come from the germline V gene (reference sequence). In nucleotides, the CDR3 is TGTGCCATCCCCCGGCCCTACGAGCAGTACTTC. The encoded protein is CAIPRPYEQYF.

V usage is TRBV11-3 and J usage is TRBJ2-1, with D possibly matching TRBD2 (6 bases). Between the trimmed V and J ends, which lost 3 bases and 4 bases, there was a span of 10 bases. Germline values: CDR1 SGHNT, CDR2 YENEEA. The length of the CDR3 is 14 residues. The CDR3 is CASSFGGDYNEQFF. CDR3 nucleotide sequence: TGTGCCAGCAGCTTCGGAGGGGATTACAATGAGCAGTTCTTC.

The chain uses TRBV28 and TRBJ1-1, with TRBD1 matching 11 bases. The V segment lost 10 bases and the J segment 6 bases; nucleotides outside the gene matches: 10. Per germline, CDR1 MDHEN and CDR2 SYDVKM. The CDR3 is 14 amino acids. The CDR3 region is CATLGQGVWAEAFF. The CDR3 bases are TGTGCCACTTTGGGACAGGGGGTATGGGCTGAAGCTTTCTTT.